This entry lists 10 T cell receptor beta chains sequenced from one sample in a study of control samples from healthy donors and cancer patients. The method was immunoSEQ multiplex PCR; TCRdb's version includes in-frame clones alone and lacks a portion of them. The data hold approximately 69,000 clones, with approximately 89% observed a single time. The sample was PBMCs. These receptors came from a man in his fifties or sixties with colorectal cancer.

The chain joins TRBV10-2 to TRBJ1-1; D may be TRBD1 (5 bases). V dropped 2 bases and J dropped 6 bases, with 13 bases sitting between them. Germline CDR1 is WSHSY and CDR2 is SAAADI. The CDR3 extends over 14 amino acids. The CDR3 spells CASSERGRGSEAFF. As DNA, the CDR3 is TGCGCCAGCAGTGAGCGTGGTAGGGGCTCTGAAGCTTTCTTT.

This clone was picked up one time. The chain is built from TRBV5-1 and TRBJ2-6; D remains ambiguous. This CDR3 is 15 amino acids long. V lost 4 bases and J 0 bases, leaving 8 bases between the germline ends. Germline CDR1 is SGHRS and CDR2 is YFSETQ. CDR3 loop: CASSKPSSGANVLTF. CDR3 coding DNA: TGCGCCAGCAGCAAACCGAGCTCTGGGGCCAACGTCCTGACTTTC.

The chain has TRBV2 and TRBJ2-2; a weak D match, TRBD2 (5 bases). V was clipped by 4 bases and J by 8 bases, with 8 bases between them. Germline CDR1 reads SNHLY; CDR2 reads FYNNEI. CDR3 size: 12 residues. Written as DNA, the CDR3 is TGTGCCAGCAGTGGCGGGTGGGGGGAGCTGTTTTTT. Amino acid sequence: CASSGGWGELFF.

The V gene is TRBV7-2, the J gene TRBJ2-5; TRBD1 matches 12 bases. CDR1 and CDR2 (germline): SGHTA, FQGNSA. Germline trimming cut 0 bases from V and 4 bases from J; bases unmatched to any gene: 3. The CDR3 has 16 amino acids. The CDR3 region has the DNA TGTGCCAGCAGCTTAGCGGGGACAGGGGGCGGAGAGACCCAGTACTTC. It encodes CASSLAGTGGGETQYF.

The chain uses TRBV19 and TRBJ1-4; the D gene is possibly TRBD1 (6 bases). Germline V CDR1 and CDR2: LNHDA, SQIVND (reference sequence). Trimming removed 4 bases from V and 3 bases from J, with 12 bases in between. The CDR3 consists of 15 residues. The CDR3 loop is CASSTQGWANEKLFF. The CDR3 region has the DNA TGTGCCAGTAGTACACAGGGATGGGCTAATGAAAAACTGTTTTTT.

This chain links TRBV9 with TRBJ2-5; TRBD1 agrees at 8 bases. Germline V gene lookup returns CDR1 SGDLS and CDR2 YYNGEE. The CDR3 contains 15 residues. The junction had 8 bases not matched to a gene; V was cut back by 3 bases and J by 4 bases. The CDR3 DNA sequence: TGTGCCAGCAGCGCAAGGACAGGGTCGGGAGAGACCCAGTACTTC. This translates into CASSARTGSGETQYF.

This sequence joins TRBV6-5 and TRBJ2-7; TRBD1 matches at 10 bases. V was pared by 6 bases and J by 2 bases, with 7 bases of the junction left unmatched. Germline loops: CDR1 MNHEY, CDR2 SVGAGI. There are 15 residues in the CDR3. The CDR3 sequence: CASSDWGTGAYEQYF. DNA of the CDR3: TGTGCCAGCAGCGACTGGGGGACAGGGGCCTACGAGCAGTACTTC.

This clone has a single count. The chain employs TRBV4-2 and TRBJ2-5; TRBD2 matches 9 bases. The CDR3 runs to 16 residues. Unmatched junction bases numbered 11, after V lost 4 bases and J lost 5 bases. Germline V lookup: CDR1 LGHNA, CDR2 YNFKEQ. In DNA form, the CDR3 reads TGTGCCAGCAGCCGTAGAAGCGGGGGGCTTGGGGAGACCCAGTACTTC. Protein: CASSRRSGGLGETQYF.

The rearrangement links TRBV6-2 or TRBV6-3 to TRBJ1-1; D remains unclear. With 1 base removed from V and 5 bases from J, the gap between germline ends came to 8 bases. Germline loops: CDR1 MNHEY, CDR2 SVGEGT. The length of the CDR3 is 13 residues. The chain's CDR3 is CASSYYTGTEAFF. For the CDR3, the DNA is TGTGCCAGCAGTTACTATACGGGTACTGAAGCTTTCTTT.

The rearrangement joins TRBV18 to TRBJ2-5, with unresolved D. V dropped 3 bases and J dropped 2 bases, with 7 bases sitting between them. Germline values: CDR1 KGHSH, CDR2 LQKENI. The CDR3 extends over 13 amino acids. The CDR3 sequence is CASSPLRQETQYF. CDR3 DNA: TGTGCCAGCTCACCTCTTCGTCAAGAGACCCAGTACTTC.